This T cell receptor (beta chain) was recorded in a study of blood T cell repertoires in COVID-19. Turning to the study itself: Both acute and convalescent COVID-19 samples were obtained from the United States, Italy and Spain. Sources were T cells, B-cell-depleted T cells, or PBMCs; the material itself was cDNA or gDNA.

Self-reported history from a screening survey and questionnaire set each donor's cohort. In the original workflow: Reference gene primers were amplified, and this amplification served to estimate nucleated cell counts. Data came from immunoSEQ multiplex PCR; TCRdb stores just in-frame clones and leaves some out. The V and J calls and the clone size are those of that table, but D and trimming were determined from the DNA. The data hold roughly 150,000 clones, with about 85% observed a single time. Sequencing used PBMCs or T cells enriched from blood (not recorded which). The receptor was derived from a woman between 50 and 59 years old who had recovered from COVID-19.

CDR3 amino acids: CASSSGGNSNQPQHF. CDR3 in DNA: TGTGCCAGCAGTTCGGGGGGTAATAGCAATCAGCCCCAGCATTTT. This chain uses TRBV6-5 with TRBJ1-5; a weak D match, TRBD1 (5 bases). Germline CDR1 MNHEY, CDR2 SVGAGI. V lost 4 bases and J lost 0, with 10 bases in between. The CDR3 runs 15 residues.